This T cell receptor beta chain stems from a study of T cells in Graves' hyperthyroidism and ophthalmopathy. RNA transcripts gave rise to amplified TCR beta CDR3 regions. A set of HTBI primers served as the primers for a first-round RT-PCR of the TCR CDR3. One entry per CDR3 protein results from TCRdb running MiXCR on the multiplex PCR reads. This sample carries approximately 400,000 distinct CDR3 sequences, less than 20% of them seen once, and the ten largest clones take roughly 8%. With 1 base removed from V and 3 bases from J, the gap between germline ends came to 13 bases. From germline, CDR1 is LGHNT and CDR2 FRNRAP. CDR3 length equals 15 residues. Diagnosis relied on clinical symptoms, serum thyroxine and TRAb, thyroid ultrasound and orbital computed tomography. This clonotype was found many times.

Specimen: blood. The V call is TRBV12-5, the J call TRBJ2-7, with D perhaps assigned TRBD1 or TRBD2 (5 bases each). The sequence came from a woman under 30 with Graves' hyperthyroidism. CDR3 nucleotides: TGTGCTAGTGGTTTGGCCCGGGACGGACGCTACGAGCAGTACTTC. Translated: CASGLARDGRYEQYF. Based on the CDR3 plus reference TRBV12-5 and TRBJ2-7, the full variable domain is DARVTQTPRHKVTEMGQEVTMRCQPILGHNTVFWYRQTMMQGLELLAYFRNRAPLDDSGMPKDRFSAEMPDATLATLKIQPSEPRDSAVYFCASGLARDGRYEQYFGPGTRLTVT.